This T cell receptor (beta chain) derives from a study of cytomegalovirus exposure and HLA in healthy donors. In the study overall: Genetic ancestry analysis placed approximately 78% of the 398 donors that were genotyped in the Caucasian-associated cluster.

In germline, CDR1 is SGDLS, CDR2 YYNGEE. The CDR3 is 16 amino acids. Trimming stripped 4 bases from V and 1 base from J, with 17 bases between. Primers included in the PCR were 60 Vbeta and 13 Jbeta primers. Sequencing was performed with immunoSEQ multiplex PCR; in TCRdb, only in-frame clones are kept and a portion is missing. The sample includes more than 50,000 clones, around 68% of them seen just once. This clone showed up just once. The sequenced material came from PBMCs. This sequence was found in a man aged 45-65 years in good health and CMV-seropositive. The chain carries TRBV9 and TRBJ1-1; weak D call: TRBD1 (5 bases). CDR3 nucleotide sequence: TGTGCCAGCAGCAGACTTTCCGGGACTTCGAACACTGAAGCTTTCTTT. It yields the protein CASSRLSGTSNTEAFF.